Each of the 2 T cell receptor beta chains below was sequenced from the same sample in a study of T cell responses to AZD1222 COVID-19 vaccine (dated by TCRdb to the early 2020s). The time point label here, explained by the study, means: about 28 days (+/-7) after the second vaccine dose. The library came from the immunoSEQ multiplex PCR assay. TCRdb re-hosts the immuneACCESS table, in-frame sequences only. Its copies lack some clones; in the studies checked, an unresolved V gene accounts for under half of them, and the cause for the rest is not known. This sample comprises tens of thousands of clones, around 89% of them detected only once. Around 10% of the sample rests with the top ten. This material consisted of peripheral blood, taken 28 days after the second AZD1222 dose. The source is an adult who received the AZD1222 COVID-19 vaccine.

This chain uses TRBV5-1 with TRBJ1-4, with a tentative D call TRBD1 (6 bases). Trimming removed 0 bases at V and 5 bases at J, with 11 bases between. The germline V gene encodes CDR1 SGHRS and CDR2 YFSETQ. CDR3 length equals 15 residues. In DNA form, the CDR3 reads TGCGCCAGCAGCTTGGACCCGGGGGCGAATGAAAAACTGTTTTTT. Translation gives CASSLDPGANEKLFF.

The chain links TRBV4-1 to TRBJ1-3; D is unresolved. Germline V CDR1 and CDR2: MGHRA, YSYEKL. This CDR3 has 13 amino acids. Trimming stripped 0 bases from V and 2 bases from J, with 2 bases between. The CDR3 here is CASSQDPGNTIYF. The CDR3 DNA reads TGCGCCAGCAGCCAAGACCCTGGAAACACCATATATTTT.